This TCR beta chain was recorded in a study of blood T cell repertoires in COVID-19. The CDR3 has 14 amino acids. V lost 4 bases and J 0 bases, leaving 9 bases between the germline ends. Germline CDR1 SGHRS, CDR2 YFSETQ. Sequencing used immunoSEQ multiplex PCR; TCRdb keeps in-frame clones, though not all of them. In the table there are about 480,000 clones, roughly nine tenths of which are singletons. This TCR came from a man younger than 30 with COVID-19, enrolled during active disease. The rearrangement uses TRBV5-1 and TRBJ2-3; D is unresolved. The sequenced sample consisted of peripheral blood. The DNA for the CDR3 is TGCGCCAGCAGCCCGAGCGTGAGCACAGATACGCAGTATTTT. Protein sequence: CASSPSVSTDTQYF. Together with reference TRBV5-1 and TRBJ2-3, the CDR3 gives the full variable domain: KAGVTQTPRYLIKTRGQQVTLSCSPISGHRSVSWYQQTPGQGLQFLFEYFSETQRNKGNFPGRFSGRQFSNSRSEMNVSTLELGDSALYLCASSPSVSTDTQYFGPGTRLTVL.